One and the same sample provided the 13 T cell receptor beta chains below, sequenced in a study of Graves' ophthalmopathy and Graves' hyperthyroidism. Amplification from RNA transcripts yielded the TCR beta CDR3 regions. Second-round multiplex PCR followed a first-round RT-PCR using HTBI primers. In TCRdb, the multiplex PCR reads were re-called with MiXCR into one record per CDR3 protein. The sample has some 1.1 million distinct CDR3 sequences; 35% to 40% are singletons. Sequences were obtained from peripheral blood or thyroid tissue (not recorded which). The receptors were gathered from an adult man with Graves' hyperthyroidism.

This CDR3 is CASLRGHNEKLFF. CDR3 in DNA: TGTGCCAGCCTGAGGGGACACAATGAAAAACTGTTTTTT. The rearrangement uses TRBV6-5 and TRBJ1-4; possible D gene TRBD1, 6 bases. The CDR3 is 13 amino acids. Looked up from germline, CDR1 is MNHEY and CDR2 is SVGAGI. Trimming took off 8 bases at V and 5 bases at J, with 12 bases between the two ends.

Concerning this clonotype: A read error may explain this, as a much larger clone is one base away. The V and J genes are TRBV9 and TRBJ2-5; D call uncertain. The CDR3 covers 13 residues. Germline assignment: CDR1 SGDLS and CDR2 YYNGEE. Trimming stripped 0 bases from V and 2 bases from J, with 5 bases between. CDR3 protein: CASSVDLQETQYF. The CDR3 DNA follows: TGTGCCAGCAGCGTAGACTTACAAGAGACCCAGTACTTC.

The CDR3 nucleotides read TGTGCCAGCAGCAGGAAACGGCAAGACTACGAGCAGTACTTC. This sequence encodes CASSRKRQDYEQYF. J is TRBJ2-7 and V is TRBV10-3; D is ambiguous. Germline V gene sequence: CDR1 ENHRY, CDR2 SYGVKD. Trimming cost V 10 bases and J 3 bases, with 19 bases left between them. The CDR3 contains 14 residues.

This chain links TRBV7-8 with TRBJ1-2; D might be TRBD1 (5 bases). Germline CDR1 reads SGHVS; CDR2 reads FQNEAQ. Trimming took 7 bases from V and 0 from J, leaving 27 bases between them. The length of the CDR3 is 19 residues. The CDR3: CASNYYSPGGALTNYGYTF. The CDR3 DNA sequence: TGTGCCAGCAACTATTACTCCCCTGGAGGGGCCCTAACTAACTATGGCTACACCTTC.

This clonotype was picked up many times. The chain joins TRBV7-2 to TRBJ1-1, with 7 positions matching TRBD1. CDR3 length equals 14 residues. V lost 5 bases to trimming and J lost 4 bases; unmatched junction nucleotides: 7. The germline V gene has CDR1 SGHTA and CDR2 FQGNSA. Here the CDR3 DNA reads TGTGCCAGCAGCCTACAGGGGCCTGGCACTGAAGCTTTCTTT. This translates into CASSLQGPGTEAFF.

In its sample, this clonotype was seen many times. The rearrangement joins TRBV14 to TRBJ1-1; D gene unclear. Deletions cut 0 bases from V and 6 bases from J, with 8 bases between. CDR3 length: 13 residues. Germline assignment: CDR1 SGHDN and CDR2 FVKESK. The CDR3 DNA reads TGTGCCAGCAGCCAAGAGGGTTGGGCTGAAGCTTTCTTT. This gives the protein CASSQEGWAEAFF.

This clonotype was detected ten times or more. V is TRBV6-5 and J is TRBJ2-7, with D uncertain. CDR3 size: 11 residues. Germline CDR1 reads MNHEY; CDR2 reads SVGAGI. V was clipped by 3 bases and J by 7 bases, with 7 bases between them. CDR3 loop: CASSYAAEQYF. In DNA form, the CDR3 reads TGTGCCAGCAGTTATGCGGCAGAGCAGTACTTC.

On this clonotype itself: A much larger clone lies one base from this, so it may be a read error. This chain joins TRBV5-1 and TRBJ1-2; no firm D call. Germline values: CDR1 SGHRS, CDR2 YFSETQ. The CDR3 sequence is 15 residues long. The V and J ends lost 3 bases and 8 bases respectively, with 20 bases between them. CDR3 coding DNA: TGCGCCAGCAGCTCTACCACCGGGTCCCCATTCGGCTACACCTTC. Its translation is CASSSTTGSPFGYTF.

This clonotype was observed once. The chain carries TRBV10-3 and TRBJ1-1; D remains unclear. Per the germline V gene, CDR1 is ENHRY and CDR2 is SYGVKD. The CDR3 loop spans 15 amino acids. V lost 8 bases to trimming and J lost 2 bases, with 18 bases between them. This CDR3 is CAILSSSGVNTEAFF. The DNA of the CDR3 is TGTGCCATCCTTAGTAGCTCTGGGGTTAACACTGAAGCTTTCTTT.

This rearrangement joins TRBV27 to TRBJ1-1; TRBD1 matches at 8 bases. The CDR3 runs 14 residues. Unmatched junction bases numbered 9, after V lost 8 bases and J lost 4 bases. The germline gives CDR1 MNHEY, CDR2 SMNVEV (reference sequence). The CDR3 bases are TGTGCCAGCGTCCCAGGGGGCGCAGGCACTGAAGCTTTCTTT. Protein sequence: CASVPGGAGTEAFF.

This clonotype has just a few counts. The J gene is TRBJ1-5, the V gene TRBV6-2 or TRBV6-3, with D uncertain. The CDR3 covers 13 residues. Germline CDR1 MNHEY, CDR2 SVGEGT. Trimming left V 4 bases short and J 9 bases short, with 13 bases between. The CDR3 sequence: CASSLGGVRPQHF. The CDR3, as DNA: TGTGCCAGCAGTTTGGGCGGAGTACGGCCCCAGCATTTT.

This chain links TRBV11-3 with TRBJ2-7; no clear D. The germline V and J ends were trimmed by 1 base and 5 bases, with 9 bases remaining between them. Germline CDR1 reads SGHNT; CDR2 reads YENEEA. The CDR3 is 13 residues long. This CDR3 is CASSLASVDEQYF. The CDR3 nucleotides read TGTGCCAGCAGCTTAGCTTCCGTCGACGAGCAGTACTTC.

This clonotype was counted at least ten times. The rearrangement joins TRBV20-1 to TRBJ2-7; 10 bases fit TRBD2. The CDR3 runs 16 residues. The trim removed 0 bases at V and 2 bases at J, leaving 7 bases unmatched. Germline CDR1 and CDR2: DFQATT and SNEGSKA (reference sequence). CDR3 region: CSARDPASGGTYEQYF. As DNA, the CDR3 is TGCAGTGCTAGAGATCCTGCTAGCGGGGGAACCTACGAGCAGTACTTC.